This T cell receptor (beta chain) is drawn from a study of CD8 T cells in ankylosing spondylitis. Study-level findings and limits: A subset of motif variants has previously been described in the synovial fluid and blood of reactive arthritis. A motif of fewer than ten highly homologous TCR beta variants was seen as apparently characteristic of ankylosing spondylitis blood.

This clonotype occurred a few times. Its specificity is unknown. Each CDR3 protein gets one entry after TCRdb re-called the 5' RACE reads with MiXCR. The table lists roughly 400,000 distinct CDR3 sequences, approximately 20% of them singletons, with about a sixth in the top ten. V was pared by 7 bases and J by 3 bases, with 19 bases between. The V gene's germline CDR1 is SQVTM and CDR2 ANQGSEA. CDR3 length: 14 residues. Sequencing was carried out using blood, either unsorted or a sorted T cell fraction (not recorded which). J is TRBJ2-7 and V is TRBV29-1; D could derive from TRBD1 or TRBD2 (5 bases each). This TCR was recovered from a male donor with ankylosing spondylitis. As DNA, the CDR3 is TGCAGCGCCGGACTGAGGGGCGTTCGCTACGAGCAGTACTTC. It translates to CSAGLRGVRYEQYF.